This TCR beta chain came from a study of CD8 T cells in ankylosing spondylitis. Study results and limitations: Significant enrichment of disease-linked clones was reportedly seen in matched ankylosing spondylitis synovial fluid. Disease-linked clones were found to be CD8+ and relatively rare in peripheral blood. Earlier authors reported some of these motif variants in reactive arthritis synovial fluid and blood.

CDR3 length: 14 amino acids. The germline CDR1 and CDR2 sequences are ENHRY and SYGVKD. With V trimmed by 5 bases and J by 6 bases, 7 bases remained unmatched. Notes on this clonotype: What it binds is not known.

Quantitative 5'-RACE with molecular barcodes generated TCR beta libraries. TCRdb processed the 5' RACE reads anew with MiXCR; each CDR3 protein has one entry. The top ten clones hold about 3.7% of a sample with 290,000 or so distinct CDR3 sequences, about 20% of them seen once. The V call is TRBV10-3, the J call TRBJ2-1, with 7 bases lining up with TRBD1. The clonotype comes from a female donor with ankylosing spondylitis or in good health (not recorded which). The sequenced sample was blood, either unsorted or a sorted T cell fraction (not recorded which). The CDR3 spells CAISFFPGGNEQFF. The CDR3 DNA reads TGTGCCATCAGTTTCTTCCCAGGGGGCAATGAGCAGTTCTTC.